The 7 T cell receptor beta chains below all came from one sample that was sequenced in a study of shared clonotypes between healthy human individuals. Assay used: immunoSEQ multiplex PCR; TCRdb lists only in-frame clones, some missing. This table holds some 1,900,000 clones, less than 95% found once. Naive CD8 cells were CD45RO-negative, positively selected for CCR7, excluding terminally differentiated effector memory CD45RA+ cells. The specimen sequenced was naive CD8+ T cells sorted from blood. Receptor source: a man aged 18 to 30 in good health.

This sequence joins TRBV27 and TRBJ1-4, with D possibly matching TRBD1 (6 bases). CDR3 length: 14 amino acids. Germline V lookup: CDR1 MNHEY, CDR2 SMNVEV (reference sequence). Trimming removed 2 bases at V and 6 bases at J, with 10 bases between. CDR3 loop: CASSLRSGDEKLFF. CDR3 coding DNA: TGTGCCAGCAGTTTAAGGTCAGGGGATGAAAAACTGTTTTTT.

The V and J genes are TRBV18 and TRBJ2-1, with TRBD2 matching over 14 bases. Germline CDR1 KGHSH, CDR2 LQKENI. This CDR3 has 15 residues. Germline trimming cut 3 bases from V and 9 bases from J; bases unmatched to any gene: 4. CDR3 nucleotide sequence: TGTGCCAGCTCACCGACTAGCGGGAGGGCGCCTGAGCAGTTCTTC. Protein sequence: CASSPTSGRAPEQFF.

V and J are TRBV18 and TRBJ2-7; TRBD1 or TRBD2 may be the D gene (5 bases each). Germline V gene lookup returns CDR1 KGHSH and CDR2 LQKENI. Between the trimmed V and J ends, which lost 5 bases and 4 bases, there was a span of 9 bases. This CDR3 has 12 residues. The CDR3: CASSAGTYEQYF. The DNA for the CDR3 is TGTGCCAGCTCAGCAGGGACGTACGAGCAGTACTTC.

This clone was counted a few times. The V and J genes are TRBV4-1 and TRBJ1-1; D not resolved. V gave up 0 bases and J gave up 3 bases, with 5 bases separating them. Per germline, CDR1 MGHRA and CDR2 YSYEKL. The CDR3 consists of 13 residues. The CDR3 loop is CASSQELYTEAFF. The CDR3 DNA reads as TGCGCCAGCAGCCAAGAACTGTACACTGAAGCTTTCTTT.

The chain uses TRBV7-6 and TRBJ2-2; 10 bases align to TRBD2. After removal of 1 base from V and 6 bases from J, the junction contained 2 bases not matched to a gene. This CDR3 is 15 amino acids long. Germline values: CDR1 SGHVS, CDR2 FNYEAQ. CDR3 in DNA: TGTGCCAGCAGCTTAGGGCTAGCGGGAGCCGGGGAGCTGTTTTTT. Its translation is CASSLGLAGAGELFF.

The rearrangement links TRBV7-3 to TRBJ2-7; 9 bases agree with TRBD1. The J segment lost 5 bases and the V segment lost 3 bases, leaving 5 bases of the junction unmatched. The CDR3 contains 14 residues. Germline values: CDR1 SGHTA, CDR2 FQGTGA. The CDR3 spells CASSFGTGWDEQYF. The DNA of the CDR3 is TGTGCCAGCAGCTTCGGGACAGGGTGGGACGAGCAGTACTTC.

The chain uses TRBV10-1 and TRBJ2-3; D is unresolved. Germline V gene data show CDR1 as WNHNN and CDR2 as SYGVQD (reference sequence). V lost 3 bases and J 6 bases, leaving 13 bases between the germline ends. This CDR3 spans 14 amino acids. The CDR3 loop reads CASSEGRIDDTQYF. Here the CDR3 DNA reads TGCGCCAGCAGTGAAGGGCGTATTGATGATACGCAGTATTTT.